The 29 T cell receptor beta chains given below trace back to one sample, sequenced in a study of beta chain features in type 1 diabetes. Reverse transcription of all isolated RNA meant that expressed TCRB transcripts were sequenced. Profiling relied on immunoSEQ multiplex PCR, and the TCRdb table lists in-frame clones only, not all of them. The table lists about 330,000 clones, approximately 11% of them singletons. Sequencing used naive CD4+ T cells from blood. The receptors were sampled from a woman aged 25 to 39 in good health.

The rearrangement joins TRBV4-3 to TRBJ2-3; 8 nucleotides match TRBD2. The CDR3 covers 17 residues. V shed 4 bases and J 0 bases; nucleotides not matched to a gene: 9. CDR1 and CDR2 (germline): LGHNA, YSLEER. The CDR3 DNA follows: TGCGCCAGCAGCCGAAAAGCGGGAGTAGGCAGCACAGATACGCAGTATTTT. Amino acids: CASSRKAGVGSTDTQYF.

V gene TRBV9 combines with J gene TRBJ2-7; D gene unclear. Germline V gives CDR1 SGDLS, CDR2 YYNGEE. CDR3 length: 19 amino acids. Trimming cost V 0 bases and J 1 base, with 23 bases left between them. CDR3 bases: TGTGCCAGCAGCGTAGGTCCCTCTTACTCGCGGATCCCTTCCTACGAGCAGTACTTC. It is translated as CASSVGPSYSRIPSYEQYF. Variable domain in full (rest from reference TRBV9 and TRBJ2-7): DSGVTQTPKHLITATGQRVTLRCSPRSGDLSVYWYQQSLDQGLQFLIQYYNGEERAKGNILERFSAQQFPDLHSELNLSSLELGDSALYFCASSVGPSYSRIPSYEQYFGPGTRLTVT.

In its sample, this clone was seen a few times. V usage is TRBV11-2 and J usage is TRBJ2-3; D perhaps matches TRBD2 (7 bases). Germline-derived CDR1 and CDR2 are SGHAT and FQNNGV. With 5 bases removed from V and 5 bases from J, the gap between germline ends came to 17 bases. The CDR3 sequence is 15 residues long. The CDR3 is CASSPGGGSLDTQYF. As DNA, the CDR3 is TGTGCCAGCAGCCCGGGGGGCGGGAGCTTAGATACGCAGTATTTT.

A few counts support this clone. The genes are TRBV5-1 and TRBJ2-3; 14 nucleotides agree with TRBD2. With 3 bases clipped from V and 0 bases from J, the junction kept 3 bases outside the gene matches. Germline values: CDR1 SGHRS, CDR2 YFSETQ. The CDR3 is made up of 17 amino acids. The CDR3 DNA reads TGCGCCAGCAGCTGGACTAGCGGGGGGCCCAGCACAGATACGCAGTATTTT. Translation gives CASSWTSGGPSTDTQYF.

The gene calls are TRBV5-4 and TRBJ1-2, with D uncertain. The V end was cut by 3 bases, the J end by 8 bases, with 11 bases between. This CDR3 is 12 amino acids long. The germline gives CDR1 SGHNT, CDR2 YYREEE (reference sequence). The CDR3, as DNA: TGTGCCAGCAGCTCTGACACTGGAGGCTACACCTTC. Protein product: CASSSDTGGYTF.

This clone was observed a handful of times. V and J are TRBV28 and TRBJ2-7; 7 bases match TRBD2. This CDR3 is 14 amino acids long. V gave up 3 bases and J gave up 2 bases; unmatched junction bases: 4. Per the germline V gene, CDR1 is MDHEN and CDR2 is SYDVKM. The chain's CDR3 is CASSFPGRAYEQYF. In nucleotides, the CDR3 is TGTGCCAGCAGTTTCCCGGGGAGGGCCTACGAGCAGTACTTC. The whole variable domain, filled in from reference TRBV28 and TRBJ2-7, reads DVKVTQSSRYLVKRTGEKVFLECVQDMDHENMFWYRQDPGLGLRLIYFSYDVKMKEKGDIPEGYSVSREKKERFSLILESASTNQTSMYLCASSFPGRAYEQYFGPGTRLTVT.

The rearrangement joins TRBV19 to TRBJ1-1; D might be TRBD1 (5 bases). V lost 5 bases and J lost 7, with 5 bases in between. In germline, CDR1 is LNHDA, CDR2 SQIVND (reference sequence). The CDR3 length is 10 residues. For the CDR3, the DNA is TGTGCCAGTAGTCAGGGTGAAGCTTTCTTT. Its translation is CASSQGEAFF.

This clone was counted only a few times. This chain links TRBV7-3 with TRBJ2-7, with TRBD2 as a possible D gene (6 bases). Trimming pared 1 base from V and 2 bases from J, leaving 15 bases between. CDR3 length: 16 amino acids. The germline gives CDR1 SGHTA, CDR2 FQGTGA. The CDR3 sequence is CASSLIPTRDTYEQYF. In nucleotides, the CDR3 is TGTGCCAGCAGCTTAATCCCGACTAGGGATACCTACGAGCAGTACTTC.

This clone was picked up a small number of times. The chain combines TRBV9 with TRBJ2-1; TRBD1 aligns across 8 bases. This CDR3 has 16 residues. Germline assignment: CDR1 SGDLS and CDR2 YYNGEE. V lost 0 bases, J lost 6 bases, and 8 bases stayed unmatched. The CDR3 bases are TGTGCCAGCAGCGTAGGGGGACAGGTGGGGTCCAATGAGCAGTTCTTC. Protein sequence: CASSVGGQVGSNEQFF.

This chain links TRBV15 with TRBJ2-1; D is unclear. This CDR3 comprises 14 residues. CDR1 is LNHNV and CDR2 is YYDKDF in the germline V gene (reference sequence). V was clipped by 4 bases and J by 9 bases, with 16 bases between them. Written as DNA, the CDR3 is TGTGCCACCAGCAATGTTTTTCAAACGAGTGAGCAGTTCTTC. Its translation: CATSNVFQTSEQFF.

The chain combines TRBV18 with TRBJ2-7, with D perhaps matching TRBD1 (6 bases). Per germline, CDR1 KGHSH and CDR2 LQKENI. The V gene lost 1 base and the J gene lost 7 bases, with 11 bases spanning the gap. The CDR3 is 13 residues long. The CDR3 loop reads CASSPRTDREQYF. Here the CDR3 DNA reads TGTGCCAGCTCACCACGGACAGACCGAGAGCAGTACTTC.

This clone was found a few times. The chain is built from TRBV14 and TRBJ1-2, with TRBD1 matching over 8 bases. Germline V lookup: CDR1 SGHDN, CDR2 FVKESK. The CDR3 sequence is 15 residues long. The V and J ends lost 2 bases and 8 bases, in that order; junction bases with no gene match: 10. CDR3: CASSQTRDRGKGYTF. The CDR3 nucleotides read TGTGCCAGCAGCCAAACCCGAGACAGGGGAAAAGGCTACACCTTC.

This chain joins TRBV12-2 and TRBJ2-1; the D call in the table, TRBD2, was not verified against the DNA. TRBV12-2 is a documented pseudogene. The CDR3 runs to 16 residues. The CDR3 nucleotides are TGTGCAAGTCGCCCCCGGGAGGGGGGGATATACAATGAGCAGTTCTTC. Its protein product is CASRPREGGIYNEQFF.

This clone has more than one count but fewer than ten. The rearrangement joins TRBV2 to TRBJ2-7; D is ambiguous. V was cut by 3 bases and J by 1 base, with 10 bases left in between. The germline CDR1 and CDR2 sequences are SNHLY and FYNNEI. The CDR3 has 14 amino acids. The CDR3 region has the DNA TGTGCCAGCAGTGAGGGTCCAGGATCCTACGAGCAGTACTTC. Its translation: CASSEGPGSYEQYF.

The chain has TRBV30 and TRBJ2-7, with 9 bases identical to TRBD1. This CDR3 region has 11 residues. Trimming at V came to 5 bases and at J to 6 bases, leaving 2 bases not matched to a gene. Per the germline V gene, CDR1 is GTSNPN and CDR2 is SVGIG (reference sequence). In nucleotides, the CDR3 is TGTGCCTGGGCGACAGGGGGCGAGCAGTACTTC. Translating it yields CAWATGGEQYF.

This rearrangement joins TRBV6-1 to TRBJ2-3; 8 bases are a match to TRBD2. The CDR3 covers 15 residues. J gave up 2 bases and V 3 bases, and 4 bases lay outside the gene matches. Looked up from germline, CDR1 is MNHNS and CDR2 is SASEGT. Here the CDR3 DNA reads TGTGCCAGCAGTGATGGAGCGGGGGCCACAGATACGCAGTATTTT. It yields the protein CASSDGAGATDTQYF.

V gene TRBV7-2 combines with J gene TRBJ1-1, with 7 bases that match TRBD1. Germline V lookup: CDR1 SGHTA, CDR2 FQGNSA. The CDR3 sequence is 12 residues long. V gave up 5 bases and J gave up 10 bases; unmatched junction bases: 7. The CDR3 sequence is CASSLQTGTAFF. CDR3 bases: TGTGCCAGCAGCCTACAGACAGGGACAGCTTTCTTT.

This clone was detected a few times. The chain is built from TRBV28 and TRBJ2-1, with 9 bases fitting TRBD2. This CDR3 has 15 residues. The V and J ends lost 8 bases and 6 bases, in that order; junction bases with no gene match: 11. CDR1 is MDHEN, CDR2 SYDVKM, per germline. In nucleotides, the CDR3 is TGTGCCAGCTTTATCGGCGGGAGGGAGGTCAATGAGCAGTTCTTC. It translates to CASFIGGREVNEQFF.

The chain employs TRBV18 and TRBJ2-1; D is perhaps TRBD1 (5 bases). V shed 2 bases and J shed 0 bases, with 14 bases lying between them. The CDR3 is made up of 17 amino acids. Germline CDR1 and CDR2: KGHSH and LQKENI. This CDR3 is CASSPFAGHSSYNEQFF. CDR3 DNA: TGTGCCAGCTCACCATTTGCAGGGCACAGCTCCTACAATGAGCAGTTCTTC.

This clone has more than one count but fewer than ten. CDR3 in DNA: TGTGCCAGCAAACCACGGGGATCCTACAATGAGCAGTTCTTC. Protein sequence: CASKPRGSYNEQFF. The chain is built from TRBV6-5 and TRBJ2-1; D is possibly TRBD2 (5 bases). CDR1 and CDR2 from the germline V gene are MNHEY and SVGAGI. CDR3 length: 14 amino acids. V dropped 7 bases and J dropped 1 base, with 11 bases sitting between them.

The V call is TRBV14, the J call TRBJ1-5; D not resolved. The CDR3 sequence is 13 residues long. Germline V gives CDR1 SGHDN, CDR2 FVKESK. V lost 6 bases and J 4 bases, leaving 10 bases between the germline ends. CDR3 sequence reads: CASSGDFNQPQHF. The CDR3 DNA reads TGTGCCAGCAGTGGAGATTTTAATCAGCCCCAGCATTTT.

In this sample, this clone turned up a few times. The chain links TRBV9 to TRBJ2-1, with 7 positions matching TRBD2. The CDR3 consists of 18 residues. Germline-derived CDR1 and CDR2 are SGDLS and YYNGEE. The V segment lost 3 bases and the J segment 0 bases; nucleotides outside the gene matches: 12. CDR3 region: CASSAGSGTTFSYNEQFF. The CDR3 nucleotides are TGTGCCAGCAGCGCAGGTTCCGGGACTACCTTCTCCTACAATGAGCAGTTCTTC.

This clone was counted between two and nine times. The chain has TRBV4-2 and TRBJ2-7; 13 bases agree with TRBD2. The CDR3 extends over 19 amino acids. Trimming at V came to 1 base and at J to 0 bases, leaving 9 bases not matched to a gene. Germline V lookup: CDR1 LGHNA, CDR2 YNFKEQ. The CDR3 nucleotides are TGTGCCAGCAGCCAAGCTGGGACTAGCGGGACCGAGAGCTCCTACGAGCAGTACTTC. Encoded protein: CASSQAGTSGTESSYEQYF.

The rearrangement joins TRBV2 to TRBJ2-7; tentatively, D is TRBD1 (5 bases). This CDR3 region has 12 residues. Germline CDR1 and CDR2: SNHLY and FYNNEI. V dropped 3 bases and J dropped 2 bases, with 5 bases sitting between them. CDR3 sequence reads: CASSEDTYEQYF. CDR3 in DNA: TGTGCCAGCAGTGAGGACACCTACGAGCAGTACTTC.

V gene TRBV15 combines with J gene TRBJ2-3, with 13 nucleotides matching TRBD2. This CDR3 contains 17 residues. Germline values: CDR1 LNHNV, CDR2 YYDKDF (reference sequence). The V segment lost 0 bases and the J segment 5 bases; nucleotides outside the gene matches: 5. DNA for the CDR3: TGTGCCACCAGCAGAGATAGGACTAGCGGGAGTAAAGATACGCAGTATTTT. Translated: CATSRDRTSGSKDTQYF.

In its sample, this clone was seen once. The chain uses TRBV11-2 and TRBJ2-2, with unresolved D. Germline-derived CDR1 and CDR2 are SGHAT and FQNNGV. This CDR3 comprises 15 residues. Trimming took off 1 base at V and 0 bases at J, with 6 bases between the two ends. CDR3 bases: TGTGCCAGCAGCTTAGGGGCCCCGAACACCGGGGAGCTGTTTTTT. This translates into CASSLGAPNTGELFF.

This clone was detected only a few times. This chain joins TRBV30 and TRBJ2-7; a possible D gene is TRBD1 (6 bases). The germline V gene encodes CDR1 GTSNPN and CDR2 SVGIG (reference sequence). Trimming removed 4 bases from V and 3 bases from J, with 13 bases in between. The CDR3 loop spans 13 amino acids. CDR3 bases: TGTGCCTGGACGACAGGTAAAAACTACGAGCAGTACTTC. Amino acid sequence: CAWTTGKNYEQYF.

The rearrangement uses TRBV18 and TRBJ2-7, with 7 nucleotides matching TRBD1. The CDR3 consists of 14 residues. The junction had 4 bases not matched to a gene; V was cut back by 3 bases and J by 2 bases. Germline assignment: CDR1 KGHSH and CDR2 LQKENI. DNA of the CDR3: TGTGCCAGCTCACCCAGGGGGAAACCCTACGAGCAGTACTTC. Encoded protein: CASSPRGKPYEQYF.

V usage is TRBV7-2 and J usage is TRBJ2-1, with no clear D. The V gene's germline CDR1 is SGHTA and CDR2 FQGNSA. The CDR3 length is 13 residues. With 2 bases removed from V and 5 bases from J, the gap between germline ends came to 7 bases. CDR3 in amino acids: CASSLPRDNEQFF. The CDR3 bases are TGTGCCAGCAGCTTACCAAGAGACAATGAGCAGTTCTTC. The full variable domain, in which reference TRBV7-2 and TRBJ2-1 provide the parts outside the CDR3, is GAGVSQSPSNKVTEKGKDVELRCDPISGHTALYWYRQSLGQGLEFLIYFQGNSAPDKSGLPSDRFSAERTGGSVSTLTIQRTQQEDSAVYLCASSLPRDNEQFFGPGTRLTVL.